The clone carrying this TCR beta chain came up once. Its antigen is unidentified. Time point: pretreatment peripheral blood. Repertoires were generated with immunoSEQ multiplex PCR, while TCRdb's copy carries only in-frame clones and drops some. This sample has roughly 38,000 clones, with roughly four fifths found just once. This record comes from a study of PD-L1 blockade in urothelial cancer. About the research overall: When blood samples were assessed, the median T cell count was 141,255. Study-wide results and limits: Pretreatment blood TCR clonality under the median forecast improved survival.

Germline CDR1 GTSNPN, CDR2 SVGIG (reference sequence). This CDR3 is 17 amino acids long. The V gene end was trimmed by 6 bases and the J gene end by 0 bases; junction bases not matched to a gene: 12. Sample: PBMCs, taken around atezolizumab (anti-PD-L1) treatment. The receptor comes from a man aged 55 to 69 with urothelial cancer. The V call is TRBV30, the J call TRBJ1-5, with TRBD1 matching 9 bases. CDR3 DNA: TGTGCCTGTACAAATGGACAGGGGAAGTATAGCAATCAGCCCCAGCATTTT. It yields the protein CACTNGQGKYSNQPQHF.